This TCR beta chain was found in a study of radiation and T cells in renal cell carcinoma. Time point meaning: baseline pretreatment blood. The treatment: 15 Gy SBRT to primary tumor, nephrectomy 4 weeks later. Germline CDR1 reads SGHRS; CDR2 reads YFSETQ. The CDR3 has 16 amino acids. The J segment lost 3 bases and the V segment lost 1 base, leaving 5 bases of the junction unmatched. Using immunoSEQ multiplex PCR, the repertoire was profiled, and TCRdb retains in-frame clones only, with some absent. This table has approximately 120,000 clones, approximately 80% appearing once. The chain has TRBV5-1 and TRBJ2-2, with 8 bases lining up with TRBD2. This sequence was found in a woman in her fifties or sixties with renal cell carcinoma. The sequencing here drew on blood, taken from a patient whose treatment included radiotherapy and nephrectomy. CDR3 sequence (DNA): TGCGCCAGCAGCTTGCTGCCGGGAGGGGACACCGGGGAGCTGTTTTTT. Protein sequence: CASSLLPGGDTGELFF. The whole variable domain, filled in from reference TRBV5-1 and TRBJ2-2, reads KAGVTQTPRYLIKTRGQQVTLSCSPISGHRSVSWYQQTPGQGLQFLFEYFSETQRNKGNFPGRFSGRQFSNSRSEMNVSTLELGDSALYLCASSLLPGGDTGELFFGEGSRLTVL.